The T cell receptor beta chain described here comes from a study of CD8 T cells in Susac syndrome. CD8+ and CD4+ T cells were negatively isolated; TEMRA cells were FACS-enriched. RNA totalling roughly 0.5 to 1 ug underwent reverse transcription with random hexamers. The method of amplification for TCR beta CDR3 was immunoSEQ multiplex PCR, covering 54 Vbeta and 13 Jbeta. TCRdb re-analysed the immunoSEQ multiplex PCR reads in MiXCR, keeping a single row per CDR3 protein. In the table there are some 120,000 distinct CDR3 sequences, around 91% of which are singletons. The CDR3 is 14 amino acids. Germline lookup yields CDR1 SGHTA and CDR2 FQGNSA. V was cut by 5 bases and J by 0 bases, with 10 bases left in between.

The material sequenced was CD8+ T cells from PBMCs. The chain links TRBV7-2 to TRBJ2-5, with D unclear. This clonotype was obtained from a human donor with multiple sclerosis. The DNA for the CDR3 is TGTGCCAGCAGCATTCCGGGTTACCAAGAGACCCAGTACTTC. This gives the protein CASSIPGYQETQYF.